This T cell receptor beta chain is from a study of graft-versus-host responses after intestinal transplantation. Study at large: Recipients were given multivisceral, liver-intestinal, or isolated intestinal transplants. Tacrolimus plus steroids were given to all recipients for about 3 years, preceded by anti-thymocyte globulin induction. Study results and limitations: Maximum circulating GvH clone levels tracked with early post-transplant HvG decreases.

Graft specimens yielded both intraepithelial and lamina propria lymphocytes. The CDR3 contains 13 residues. Trimming removed 6 bases at V and 6 bases at J, with 14 bases between. CDR1 is MNHEY, CDR2 SVGAGI, per germline. Comments on this clone: Its specificity is unknown.

Libraries were prepared by immunoSEQ multiplex PCR; TCRdb keeps only in-frame clonotypes and omits some of them. The sample lists about 15,000 clones; 74% were seen once. The source of this sequence is a human patient who received an intestinal transplant, so some T cells may come from the graft donor. Material: ileum tissue, obtained 14 days after transplant. The gene calls are TRBV6-5 and TRBJ1-1; no clear D gene. As DNA, the CDR3 is TGTGCCAGCAGGTTGAGGCTTTCGGCTGAAGCTTTCTTT. It specifies CASRLRLSAEAFF.